The clone carrying this TCR beta chain was seen a few times. What it recognizes is unknown. Quantitative 5'-RACE with molecular barcodes produced the TCR beta libraries. Each CDR3 protein gets one entry after TCRdb re-called the 5' RACE reads with MiXCR. Of about 150,000 distinct CDR3 sequences listed, approximately 48% are singletons. The record originates from a study of CD8 T cells in ankylosing spondylitis. The CDR3 runs 11 residues. In germline, CDR1 is SQVTM, CDR2 ANQGSEA. V shed 7 bases and J shed 3 bases, with 9 bases lying between them. Study-level points and caveats: A subset of motif variants has previously been described in the synovial fluid and blood of reactive arthritis. Characteristic of ankylosing spondylitis blood, it appeared, was a TCR beta motif comprising roughly 8 highly homologous variants. In ankylosing spondylitis patients, matched synovial fluid reportedly showed significant enrichment of disease-linked clones.

The specimen was synovial fluid, either unsorted or a sorted T cell fraction (not recorded which). The clonotype was recovered from a male donor with ankylosing spondylitis. The chain couples TRBV29-1 to TRBJ1-2, with D possibly being TRBD1 (5 bases). CDR3 coding DNA: TGCAGCGGCAGGGATTACTATGGCTACACCTTC. Its translation is CSGRDYYGYTF.